This paragraph reports one TCR beta chain. Its specificity is not known. Time point described: baseline pretreatment blood. Treatment reported: 15 Gy SBRT to primary tumor, nephrectomy 4 weeks later. These data are taken from a study of radiation and T cells in renal cell carcinoma. Study-level background: Nephrectomy followed 15 Gy stereotactic body radiation by 4 weeks. General study points: Pretreatment tumor biopsies were lacking, so baseline clonotypes are unknown. From baseline, blood top tumor clonotypes peaked at 2 weeks post-radiation.

The method was immunoSEQ multiplex PCR; TCRdb's version includes in-frame clones alone and lacks a portion of them. The sample has 140,000 or so clones; roughly 90% are singletons. V lost 7 bases and J lost 4, with 11 bases in between. Germline lookup yields CDR1 LNHDA and CDR2 SQIVND (reference sequence). The CDR3 covers 13 residues. This chain joins TRBV19 and TRBJ1-5; D possibly corresponds to TRBD1 (5 bases). This specimen was blood, taken from a patient whose treatment included radiotherapy and nephrectomy. This TCR came from a woman in her fifties or sixties with renal cell carcinoma. CDR3 sequence reads: CASTRGVNQPQHF. For the CDR3, the DNA is TGTGCCAGTACCCGGGGGGTTAATCAGCCCCAGCATTTT.